What follows are 7 T cell receptor beta chains derived from one specimen sequenced in a study of cytomegalovirus exposure and HLA in healthy donors. Researchers ran the PCR with 60 Vbeta and 13 Jbeta primers. Produced via immunoSEQ multiplex PCR; TCRdb's table is partial and in-frame only. Of around 99,000 clones detected, over 55% appear once; the ten largest clones hold roughly 6%. Sequencing input: PBMCs. The receptor set was obtained from a woman in her 30s in good health and CMV-seronegative.

The V and J genes are TRBV14 and TRBJ1-2; the match to TRBD1 covers 7 bases. Germline CDR1 reads SGHDN; CDR2 reads FVKESK. V lost 4 bases, J lost 3 bases, and 5 bases stayed unmatched. CDR3 length equals 14 residues. In DNA form, the CDR3 reads TGTGCCAGCAGCCTCGGGGACAGCCACTATGGCTACACCTTC. Residues: CASSLGDSHYGYTF.

This clone was observed once. This chain links TRBV6-4 with TRBJ2-3, with 9 bases fitting TRBD2. With V trimmed by 9 bases and J by 6 bases, 7 bases remained unmatched. In germline, CDR1 is MRHNA, CDR2 SNTAGT. The CDR3 is 13 residues long. The CDR3 is CASSSGVSDTQYF. For the CDR3, the DNA is TGTGCCAGTTCTAGCGGGGTATCTGATACGCAGTATTTT.

This clone has more than one count but fewer than ten. The CDR3 bases are TGTGCCAGCAGCGTAGCTTCAGCAGGGGGCTATGGCTACACCTTC. This codes for CASSVASAGGYGYTF. V usage is TRBV9 and J usage is TRBJ1-2, with 7 bases identical to TRBD1. CDR1 SGDLS and CDR2 YYNGEE come from the germline V gene. This CDR3 comprises 15 residues. J gave up 4 bases and V 0 bases, and 6 bases lay outside the gene matches. Based on the CDR3 plus reference TRBV9 and TRBJ1-2, the full variable domain is DSGVTQTPKHLITATGQRVTLRCSPRSGDLSVYWYQQSLDQGLQFLIQYYNGEERAKGNILERFSAQQFPDLHSELNLSSLELGDSALYFCASSVASAGGYGYTFGSGTRLTVV.

The chain carries TRBV28 and TRBJ2-7; 7 bases match TRBD1. Germline V CDR1 and CDR2: MDHEN, SYDVKM. J gave up 4 bases and V 4 bases, and 10 bases lay outside the gene matches. This CDR3 has 15 residues. The CDR3 here is CASSSGTASSYEQYF. The CDR3 DNA reads as TGTGCCAGCAGTTCCGGGACAGCTTCATCGTACGAGCAGTACTTC.

The V gene is TRBV2, the J gene TRBJ1-5; D possibly corresponds to TRBD1 (5 bases). The CDR3 sequence is 12 residues long. Germline V gene data show CDR1 as SNHLY and CDR2 as FYNNEI. Trimming stripped 6 bases from V and 6 bases from J, with 9 bases between. Here the CDR3 DNA reads TGTGCCAGCAGCAGGGTGACTCAGCCCCAGCATTTT. Its protein product is CASSRVTQPQHF.

The rearrangement joins TRBV19 to TRBJ1-1, with 9 bases matching TRBD1. Germline lookup yields CDR1 LNHDA and CDR2 SQIVND (reference sequence). The length of the CDR3 is 13 residues. With V trimmed by 5 bases and J by 4 bases, 2 bases remained unmatched. CDR3 coding DNA: TGTGCCAGTAGTGGACAGGGGACCACTGAAGCTTTCTTT. It yields the protein CASSGQGTTEAFF.

J is TRBJ2-1 and V is TRBV7-2; 11 positions match TRBD2. This CDR3 is built from 14 residues. Trimming removed 3 bases from V and 5 bases from J; junction bases left unmatched: 0. CDR1 is SGHTA and CDR2 is FQGNSA in the germline V gene. The CDR3 DNA reads as TGTGCCAGCAGCTTTAGCGGGAGGGACAATGAGCAGTTCTTC. The encoded protein is CASSFSGRDNEQFF. Filled out from reference TRBV7-2 and TRBJ2-1, the complete variable domain reads GAGVSQSPSNKVTEKGKDVELRCDPISGHTALYWYRQSLGQGLEFLIYFQGNSAPDKSGLPSDRFSAERTGGSVSTLTIQRTQQEDSAVYLCASSFSGRDNEQFFGPGTRLTVL.